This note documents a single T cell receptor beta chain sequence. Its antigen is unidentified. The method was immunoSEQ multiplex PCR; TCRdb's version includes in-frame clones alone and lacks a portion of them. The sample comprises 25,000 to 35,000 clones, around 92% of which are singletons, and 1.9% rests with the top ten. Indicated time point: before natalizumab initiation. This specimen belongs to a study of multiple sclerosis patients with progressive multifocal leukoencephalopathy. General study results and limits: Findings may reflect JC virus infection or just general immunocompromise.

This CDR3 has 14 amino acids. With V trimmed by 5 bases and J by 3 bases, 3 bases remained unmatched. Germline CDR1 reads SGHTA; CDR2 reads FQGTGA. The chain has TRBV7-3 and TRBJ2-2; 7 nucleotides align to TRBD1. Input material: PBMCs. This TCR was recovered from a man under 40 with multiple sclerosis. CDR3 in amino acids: CASSVGTDTGELFF. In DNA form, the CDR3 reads TGTGCCAGCAGCGTAGGGACAGACACCGGGGAGCTGTTTTTT.